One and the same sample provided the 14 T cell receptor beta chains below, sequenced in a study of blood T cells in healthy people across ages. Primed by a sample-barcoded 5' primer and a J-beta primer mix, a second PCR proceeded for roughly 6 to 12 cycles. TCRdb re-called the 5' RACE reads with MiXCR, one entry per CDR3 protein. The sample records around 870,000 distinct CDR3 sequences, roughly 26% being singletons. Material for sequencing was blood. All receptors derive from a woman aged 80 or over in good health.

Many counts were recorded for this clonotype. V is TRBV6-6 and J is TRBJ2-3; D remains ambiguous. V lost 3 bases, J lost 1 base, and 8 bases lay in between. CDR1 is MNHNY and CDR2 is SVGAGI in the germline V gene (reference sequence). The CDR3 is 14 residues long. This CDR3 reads CASSYPVGTDTQYF. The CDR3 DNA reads TGTGCCAGCAGTTATCCGGTGGGCACAGATACGCAGTATTTT.

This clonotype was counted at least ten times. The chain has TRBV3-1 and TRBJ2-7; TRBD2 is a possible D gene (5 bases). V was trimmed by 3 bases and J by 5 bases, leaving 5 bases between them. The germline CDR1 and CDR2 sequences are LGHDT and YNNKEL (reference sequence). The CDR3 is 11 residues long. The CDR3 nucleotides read TGTGCCAGCAGCCAGACTAACGAGCAGTACTTC. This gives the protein CASSQTNEQYF.

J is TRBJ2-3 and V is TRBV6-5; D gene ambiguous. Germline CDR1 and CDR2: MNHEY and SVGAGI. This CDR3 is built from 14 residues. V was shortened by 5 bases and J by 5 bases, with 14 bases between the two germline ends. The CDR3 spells CASSEVTGRDTQYF. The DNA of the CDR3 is TGTGCCAGCAGTGAGGTCACCGGACGAGATACGCAGTATTTT.

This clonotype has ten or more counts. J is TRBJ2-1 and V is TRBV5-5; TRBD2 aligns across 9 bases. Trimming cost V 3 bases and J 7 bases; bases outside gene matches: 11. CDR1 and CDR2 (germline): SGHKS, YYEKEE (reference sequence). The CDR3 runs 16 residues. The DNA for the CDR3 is TGTGCCAGCAGCTCTCTGAGCCTAGCGGGGTCGAATGAGCAGTTCTTC. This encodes CASSSLSLAGSNEQFF.

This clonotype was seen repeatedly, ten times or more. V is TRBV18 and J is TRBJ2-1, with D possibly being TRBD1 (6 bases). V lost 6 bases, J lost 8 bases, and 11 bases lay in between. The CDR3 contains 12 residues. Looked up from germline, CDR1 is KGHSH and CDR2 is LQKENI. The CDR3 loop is CASSRTADEQFF. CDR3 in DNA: TGTGCCAGCTCCAGGACAGCCGATGAGCAGTTCTTC.

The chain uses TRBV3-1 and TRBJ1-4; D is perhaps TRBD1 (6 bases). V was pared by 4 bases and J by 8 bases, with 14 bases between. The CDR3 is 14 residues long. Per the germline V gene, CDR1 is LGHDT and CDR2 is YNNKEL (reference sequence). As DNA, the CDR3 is TGTGCCAGCAGCCCCGGGACACGCTGGGAAAAACTGTTTTTT. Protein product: CASSPGTRWEKLFF.

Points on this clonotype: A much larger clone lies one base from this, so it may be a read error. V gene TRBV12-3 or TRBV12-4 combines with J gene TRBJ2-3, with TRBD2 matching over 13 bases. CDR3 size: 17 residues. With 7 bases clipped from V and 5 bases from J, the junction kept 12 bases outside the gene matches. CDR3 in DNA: TGTGCCAGCAAACTACAACGGACTAGCGGGGGAGAAGATACGCAGTATTTT. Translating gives CASKLQRTSGGEDTQYF.

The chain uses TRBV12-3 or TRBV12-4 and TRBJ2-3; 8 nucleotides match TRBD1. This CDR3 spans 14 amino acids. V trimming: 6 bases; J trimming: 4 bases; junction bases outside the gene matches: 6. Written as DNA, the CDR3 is TGTGCCAGCAGCATCGACAGGGGAGCAGATACGCAGTATTTT. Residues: CASSIDRGADTQYF.

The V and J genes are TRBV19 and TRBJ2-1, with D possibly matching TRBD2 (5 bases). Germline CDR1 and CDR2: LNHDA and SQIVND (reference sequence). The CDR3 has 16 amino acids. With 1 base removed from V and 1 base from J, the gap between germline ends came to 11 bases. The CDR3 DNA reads TGTGCCAGTAGTATAGGTGGGAGTGGGTCCTACAATGAGCAGTTCTTC. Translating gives CASSIGGSGSYNEQFF.

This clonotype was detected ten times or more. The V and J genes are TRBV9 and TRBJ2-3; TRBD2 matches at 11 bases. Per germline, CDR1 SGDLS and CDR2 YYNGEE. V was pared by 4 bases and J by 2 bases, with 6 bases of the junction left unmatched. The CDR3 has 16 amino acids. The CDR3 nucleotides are TGTGCCAGCAGCATTAGCGGGGGGGAAATCACAGATACGCAGTATTTT. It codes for CASSISGGEITDTQYF.

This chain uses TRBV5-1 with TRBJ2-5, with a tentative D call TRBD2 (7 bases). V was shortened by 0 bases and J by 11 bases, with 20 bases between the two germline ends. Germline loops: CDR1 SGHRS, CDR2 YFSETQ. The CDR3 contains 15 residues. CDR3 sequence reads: CASSLDTGRVNEQYF. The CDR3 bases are TGCGCCAGCAGCTTGGATACAGGGAGGGTTAATGAGCAGTACTTC.

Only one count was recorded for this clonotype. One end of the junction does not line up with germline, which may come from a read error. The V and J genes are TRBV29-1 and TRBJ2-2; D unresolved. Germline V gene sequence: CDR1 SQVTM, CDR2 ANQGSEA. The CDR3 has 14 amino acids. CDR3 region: CGVVGQSNTGELFF. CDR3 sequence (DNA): TGCGGCGTTGTTGGGCAGTCGAACACCGGGGAGCTGTTTTTT.

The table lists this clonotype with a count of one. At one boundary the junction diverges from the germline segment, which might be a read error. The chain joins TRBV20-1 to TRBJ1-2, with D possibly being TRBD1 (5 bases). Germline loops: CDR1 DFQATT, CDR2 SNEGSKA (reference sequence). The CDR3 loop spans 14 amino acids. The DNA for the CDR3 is TGCAGTGCTAGGGGCGGACGGGGCCCCAATGGCTACATCTTC. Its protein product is CSARGGRGPNGYIF.

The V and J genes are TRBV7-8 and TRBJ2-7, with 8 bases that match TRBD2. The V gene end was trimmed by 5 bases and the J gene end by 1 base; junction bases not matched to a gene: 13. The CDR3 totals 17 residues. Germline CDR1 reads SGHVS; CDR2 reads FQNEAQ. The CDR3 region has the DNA TGTGCCAGCAGCCCCCGTGGGTTGACGGGAGGGTCCTACGAGCAGTACTTC. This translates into CASSPRGLTGGSYEQYF.